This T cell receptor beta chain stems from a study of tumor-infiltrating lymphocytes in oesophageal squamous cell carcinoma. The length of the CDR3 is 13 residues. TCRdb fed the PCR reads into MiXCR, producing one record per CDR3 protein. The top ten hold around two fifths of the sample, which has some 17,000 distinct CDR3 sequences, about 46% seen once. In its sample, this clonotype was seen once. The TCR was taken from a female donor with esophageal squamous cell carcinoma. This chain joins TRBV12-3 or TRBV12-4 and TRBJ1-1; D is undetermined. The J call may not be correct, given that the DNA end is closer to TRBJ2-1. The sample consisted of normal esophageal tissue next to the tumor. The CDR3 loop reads CASSFSAFGEQFF. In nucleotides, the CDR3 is TGTGCCAGCAGCTTTTCGGCCTTTGGTGAGCAGTTCTTC.